These 27 T cell receptor beta chains originate from one sample sequenced in a study of T cells in Graves' hyperthyroidism and ophthalmopathy. TCR beta CDR3 region amplification was performed from RNA transcripts. The HTBI primer set drove a first-round RT-PCR of the TCR CDR3. TCRdb itself ran the multiplex PCR reads through MiXCR, one entry per CDR3 protein. The table includes roughly 93,000 distinct CDR3 sequences, about 51% detected once. Sequenced input: blood. These TCRs come from a woman aged 40 to 50 with Graves' hyperthyroidism.

A few counts support this clonotype. V and J are TRBV7-6 and TRBJ2-3; 7 bases line up with TRBD2. Unmatched junction bases numbered 12, after V lost 5 bases and J lost 4 bases. Germline lookup yields CDR1 SGHVS and CDR2 FNYEAQ. This CDR3 has 16 residues. Written as DNA, the CDR3 is TGTGCCAGCAGCCTTCGTGGTCAGCGGGGCCCAGATACGCAGTATTTT. Residues: CASSLRGQRGPDTQYF.

This clonotype has a handful of counts. The chain joins TRBV6-5 to TRBJ1-4; D is uncertain. The V and J ends lost 0 bases and 5 bases respectively, with 13 bases between them. The CDR3 is 16 amino acids. CDR1 and CDR2 from the germline V gene are MNHEY and SVGAGI. The CDR3 nucleotides read TGTGCCAGCAGTTACTCGAGCTGGGCCATCAATGAAAAACTGTTTTTT. Protein: CASSYSSWAINEKLFF.

A word on this clonotype: No DNA is shown, since the ends of the CDR3 on it are uncertain; the CDR3 is the one TCRdb lists. This CDR3 reads CCVGVGQGTEAFF. V usage is TRBV29-1 and J usage is TRBJ1-1; the table's D call, TRBD1, was not checked against the DNA. The CDR3 totals 13 residues, both ends included. The germline V gene encodes CDR1 SQVTM and CDR2 ANQGSEA.

There are many counts of this clonotype. V is TRBV5-1 and J is TRBJ1-1; D not certain. V was trimmed by 5 bases and J by 1 base, leaving 6 bases between them. The CDR3 has 12 amino acids. In germline, CDR1 is SGHRS, CDR2 YFSETQ. CDR3 bases: TGCGCCAGCAGGGGAGGGAACACTGAAGCTTTCTTT. Encoded protein: CASRGGNTEAFF.

CDR3 DNA sequence: TGTGCCAGCAACCCCCTCGGACTAGCGGGAGTCAGGAAGCAGTACTTC. It translates to CASNPLGLAGVRKQYF. V is TRBV6-6 and J is TRBJ2-7; 13 nucleotides align to TRBD2. The ends lost 7 bases at V and 8 bases at J; junction bases unmatched: 14. Germline CDR1 is MNHNY and CDR2 is SVGAGI (reference sequence). The CDR3 runs to 16 residues.

The chain recombines TRBV10-3 with TRBJ1-3; no definite D call. This CDR3 is 15 amino acids long. Trimming removed 6 bases at V and 0 bases at J, with 12 bases between. Germline loops: CDR1 ENHRY, CDR2 SYGVKD. CDR3 bases: TGTGCCATCAGGGTGGAGGCGAGCTCTGGAAACACCATATATTTT. Amino acid sequence: CAIRVEASSGNTIYF.

In the case of this clonotype: The CDR3 does not end in the conserved phenylalanine or tryptophan, so this is likely a read error. This sequence joins TRBV7-9 and TRBJ2-2; D perhaps matches TRBD2 (5 bases). V lost 5 bases to trimming and J lost 4 bases, with 8 bases between them. The germline gives CDR1 SEHNR, CDR2 FQNEAQ (reference sequence). The CDR3 consists of 13 residues. This chain's CDR3 is CASSPRGTGELFL. DNA of the CDR3: TGTGCCAGCAGCCCCCGGGGCACCGGGGAGCTGTTTCTT.

This clonotype was recorded at least ten times. This rearrangement joins TRBV7-9 to TRBJ1-2; no clear D. The ends were cut back, 5 bases at V and 5 bases at J, with 12 bases in the middle. This CDR3 spans 13 amino acids. Germline V gene lookup returns CDR1 SEHNR and CDR2 FQNEAQ (reference sequence). The CDR3 reads CASSTQTVYGYTF. The CDR3 nucleotides read TGTGCCAGCAGCACCCAGACGGTGTATGGCTACACCTTC.

This clonotype was seen ten or more times. V and J are TRBV24-1 and TRBJ2-3; no reliable D call. The CDR3 contains 12 residues. The germline gives CDR1 KGHDR, CDR2 SFDVKD. V gave up 5 bases and J gave up 7 bases, with 9 bases separating them. The DNA of the CDR3 is TGTGCCACCAGTGCAGACGGTTATACGCAGTATTTT. Its protein product is CATSADGYTQYF.

This clonotype was picked up a small number of times. This chain connects TRBV5-6 to TRBJ2-3, with D hard to call. The germline V gene has CDR1 SGHDT and CDR2 YYEEEE. CDR3 length: 15 residues. V was cut by 1 base and J by 2 bases, with 11 bases left in between. CDR3 nucleotide sequence: TGTGCCAGCAGCTTGTTTCCGAGTACCACAGATACGCAGTATTTT. This translates into CASSLFPSTTDTQYF.

This clonotype has ten or more counts. This rearrangement joins TRBV7-6 to TRBJ2-7; 16 nucleotides agree with TRBD2. CDR1 is SGHVS, CDR2 FNYEAQ, per germline. This CDR3 is 17 amino acids long. V lost 4 bases to trimming and J lost 2 bases; unmatched junction nucleotides: 5. The CDR3 loop reads CASSWGLAGGRPYEQYF. In nucleotides, the CDR3 is TGTGCCAGCAGCTGGGGACTAGCGGGAGGGAGGCCCTACGAGCAGTACTTC.

The rearrangement joins TRBV7-2 to TRBJ2-3; 10 bases fit TRBD2. CDR3 length: 15 amino acids. Germline trimming cut 6 bases from V and 4 bases from J; bases unmatched to any gene: 7. The germline CDR1 and CDR2 sequences are SGHTA and FQGNSA. CDR3 nucleotide sequence: TGTGCCAGCAGTCCCCTAGCGGGAGCTGCAGATACGCAGTATTTT. Residues: CASSPLAGAADTQYF.

The sample holds many counts of this clonotype. This chain joins TRBV7-2 and TRBJ2-5, with D tentatively TRBD1 or TRBD2 (5 bases each). Germline-derived CDR1 and CDR2 are SGHTA and FQGNSA. The V gene lost 5 bases and the J gene lost 1 base, with 17 bases spanning the gap. The CDR3 contains 16 residues. The CDR3: CASSPGRSRSQETQYF. The CDR3 bases are TGTGCCAGCAGCCCGGGACGCAGTCGAAGCCAAGAGACCCAGTACTTC.

This clonotype appeared a single time. The rearrangement uses TRBV20-1 and TRBJ1-2; 7 nucleotides align to TRBD1. This CDR3 is built from 11 residues. Germline assignment: CDR1 DFQATT and CDR2 SNEGSKA (reference sequence). V lost 1 base, J lost 12 bases, and 5 bases stayed unmatched. This chain's CDR3 is CSARGQGRHTF. In DNA, the CDR3 is TGCAGTGCTAGAGGACAGGGAAGACACACCTTC.

This clonotype was seen a single time. The final CDR3 position lacks the conserved phenylalanine or tryptophan, pointing to a likely read error. It is unclear where the CDR3 begins or ends on the DNA, so no DNA is shown, and the CDR3 is as TCRdb lists it. The J gene is TRBJ1-2, the V gene TRBV20-1; the table's TRBD1 call for D was not verified on the DNA. The CDR3 length equals 14 residues, ends included. CDR1 DFQATT and CDR2 SNEGSKA come from the germline V gene (reference sequence). CDR3: CSAPEQGSTYGYTV.

Concerning this clonotype: This CDR3 fails to terminate in the conserved phenylalanine or tryptophan, so it likely reflects a read error. The DNA is left out, because the CDR3 cannot be placed on it with certainty; the CDR3 is given as TCRdb lists it. J is TRBJ1-3 and V is TRBV13. The germline gives CDR1 PRHDT, CDR2 FYEKMQ (reference sequence). The CDR3 contains 9 residues when both ends are counted. The chain's CDR3 is CASRTSGNT.

The V gene is TRBV7-9, the J gene TRBJ2-7; TRBD1 matches at 11 bases. This CDR3 is built from 15 residues. V lost 3 bases and J lost 3; bases outside the gene matches: 4. CDR1 is SEHNR, CDR2 FQNEAQ, per germline (reference sequence). The DNA of the CDR3 is TGTGCCAGCAGCTTCACCGGGACAGGGGGCTACGAGCAGTACTTC. Its translation is CASSFTGTGGYEQYF.

Concerning this clonotype: The CDR3 ends on some other residue instead of the conserved phenylalanine or tryptophan, so this is likely a read error. The V and J genes are TRBV19 and TRBJ1-5; 9 nucleotides align to TRBD1. The germline CDR1 and CDR2 sequences are LNHDA and SQIVND (reference sequence). The CDR3 runs to 14 residues. V lost 5 bases to trimming and J lost 5 bases; unmatched junction nucleotides: 4. In DNA form, the CDR3 reads TGTGCCAGTAGTGTCGGGACAGGGTATCAGCCCCAGCATCTT. Translation gives CASSVGTGYQPQHL.

The gene calls are TRBV29-1 and TRBJ2-2; no reliable D call. The germline V and J ends were trimmed by 4 bases and 8 bases, with 5 bases remaining between them. This CDR3 spans 10 amino acids. Germline V gene data show CDR1 as SQVTM and CDR2 as ANQGSEA. CDR3 DNA sequence: TGCAGCGTTGTAGGAGGGGAGCTGTTTTTT. Translating gives CSVVGGELFF.

This clonotype was counted many times. The rearrangement links TRBV20-1 to TRBJ2-2; 11 bases match TRBD1. CDR3 length: 15 residues. Per the germline V gene, CDR1 is DFQATT and CDR2 is SNEGSKA (reference sequence). Trimming removed 0 bases from V and 6 bases from J; junction bases left unmatched: 3. The CDR3 DNA is TGCAGTGCTAGAGATCGGGACAGGGGGGCCGGGGAGCTGTTTTTT. It encodes CSARDRDRGAGELFF.

The chain couples TRBV7-3 to TRBJ1-6; 8 bases are shared with TRBD1. This CDR3 is built from 14 residues. With V trimmed by 5 bases and J by 13 bases, 10 bases remained unmatched. Looked up from germline, CDR1 is SGHTA and CDR2 is FQGTGA. CDR3 in amino acids: CASSPGTGVFPLHF. The CDR3 DNA reads TGTGCCAGCAGCCCCGGGACAGGAGTTTTTCCCCTCCACTTT.

The table lists this clonotype with many counts. The chain joins TRBV6-6 to TRBJ1-1; TRBD1 might be the D (6 bases). Looked up from germline, CDR1 is MNHNY and CDR2 is SVGAGI (reference sequence). This CDR3 is 13 amino acids long. V lost 7 bases and J lost 11, with 20 bases in between. The CDR3 is CASIPPVQGDAFF. The DNA for the CDR3 is TGTGCCAGCATCCCCCCGGTACAGGGAGACGCTTTCTTT.

This clonotype was counted many times. The chain links TRBV19 to TRBJ1-2, with 9 bases lining up with TRBD1. This CDR3 has 14 residues. V was pared by 6 bases and J by 7 bases, with 9 bases of the junction left unmatched. Germline V gene lookup returns CDR1 LNHDA and CDR2 SQIVND (reference sequence). CDR3 nucleotides: TGTGCCAGTAGGACCCAACAGGGGGCGGTTGGCTACACCTTC. It yields the protein CASRTQQGAVGYTF.

This chain links TRBV7-2 with TRBJ1-2; D ambiguous. The CDR3 is 11 residues long. Looked up from germline, CDR1 is SGHTA and CDR2 is FQGNSA. V lost 3 bases to trimming and J lost 8 bases, with 7 bases between them. The CDR3, as DNA: TGTGCCAGCAGCTTGAGGGAAGGCTACACCTTC. It codes for CASSLREGYTF.

Only one count was recorded for this clonotype. This chain links TRBV10-1 with TRBJ1-4; TRBD1 is a possible D gene (5 bases). The CDR3 has 11 amino acids. Trimming removed 3 bases from V and 12 bases from J, with 8 bases in between. Germline CDR1 is WNHNN and CDR2 is SYGVQD (reference sequence). CDR3 residues: CASSEAGQLFF. The CDR3 DNA is TGCGCCAGCAGTGAAGCGGGACAACTGTTTTTT.

With respect to this clonotype: This CDR3 fails to terminate in the conserved phenylalanine or tryptophan, so it likely reflects a read error. The limits of the CDR3 on the DNA are not certain, so only TCRdb's listed CDR3 is given. The V call is TRBV2, the J call TRBJ1-1; the DNA was not compared with TRBD1, the D call given in the table. Germline lookup yields CDR1 SNHLY and CDR2 FYNNEI. With termini counted, the CDR3 has 8 amino acids. CDR3 region: CASTQDSP.

The rearrangement links TRBV29-1 to TRBJ1-4; 8 bases fit TRBD1. The ends lost 7 bases at V and 6 bases at J; junction bases unmatched: 1. The CDR3 loop spans 11 amino acids. Germline-derived CDR1 and CDR2 are SQVTM and ANQGSEA. CDR3 loop: CSDRGDEKLFF. CDR3 nucleotide sequence: TGCAGCGACAGGGGGGATGAAAAACTGTTTTTT.